The clone carrying this T cell receptor beta chain has ten or more counts. Its antigen is unknown. This sample was taken from a study of T-cell reconstitution after alpha-beta-depleted transplantation in children. Study-wide points: The study traced high day-60 TCRbeta diversity in some patients to surviving recipient T cells and thymic progenitors.

Unique molecular identifiers tagged the TCRbeta library. TCRdb passed the PCR reads through MiXCR, listing each CDR3 protein once. Of about 260,000 distinct CDR3 sequences in the sample, approximately 8.9% were seen once. Germline V gives CDR1 LGHDT, CDR2 YNNKEL (reference sequence). After removal of 1 base from V and 4 bases from J, the junction contained 3 bases not matched to a gene. The length of the CDR3 is 15 residues. This clonotype was sampled from a male patient between 5 and 17 years old who had a stem cell transplant for acute lymphoblastic leukemia, so the T cells may come from the graft donor. The material was PBMCs, mostly from graft donor cells, obtained 180 days after TCRalphabeta/CD19-depleted stem cell transplant. The chain is built from TRBV3-1 and TRBJ2-5; 10 nucleotides match TRBD2. CDR3 protein: CASSQVKRGGETQYF. CDR3 in DNA: TGTGCCAGCAGCCAAGTCAAGCGGGGGGGAGAGACCCAGTACTTC.